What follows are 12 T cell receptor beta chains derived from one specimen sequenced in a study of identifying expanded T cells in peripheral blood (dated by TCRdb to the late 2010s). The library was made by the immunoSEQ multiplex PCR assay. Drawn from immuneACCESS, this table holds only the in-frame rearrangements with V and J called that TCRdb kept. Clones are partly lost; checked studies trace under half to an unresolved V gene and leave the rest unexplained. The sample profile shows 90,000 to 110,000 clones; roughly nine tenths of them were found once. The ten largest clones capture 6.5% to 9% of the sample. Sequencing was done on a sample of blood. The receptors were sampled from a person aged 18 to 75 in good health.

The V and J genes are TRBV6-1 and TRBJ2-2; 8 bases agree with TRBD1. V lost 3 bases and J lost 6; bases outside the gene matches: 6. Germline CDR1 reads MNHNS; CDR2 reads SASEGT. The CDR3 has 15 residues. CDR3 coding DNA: TGTGCCAGCAGTGATCCCGGGACAGGCTCCGGGGAGCTGTTTTTT. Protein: CASSDPGTGSGELFF.

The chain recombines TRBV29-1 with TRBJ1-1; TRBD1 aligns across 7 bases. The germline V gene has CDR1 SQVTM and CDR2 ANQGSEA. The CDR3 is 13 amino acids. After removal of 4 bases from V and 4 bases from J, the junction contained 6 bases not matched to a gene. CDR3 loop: CSVANRQGTEAFF. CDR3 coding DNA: TGCAGCGTTGCTAACCGACAGGGCACTGAAGCTTTCTTT.

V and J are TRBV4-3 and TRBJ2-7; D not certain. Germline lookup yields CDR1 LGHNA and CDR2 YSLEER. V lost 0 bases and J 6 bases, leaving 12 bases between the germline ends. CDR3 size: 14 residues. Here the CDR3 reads CASSQDSRSGEQYF. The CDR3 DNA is TGCGCCAGCAGCCAAGATAGCAGGTCTGGCGAGCAGTACTTC.

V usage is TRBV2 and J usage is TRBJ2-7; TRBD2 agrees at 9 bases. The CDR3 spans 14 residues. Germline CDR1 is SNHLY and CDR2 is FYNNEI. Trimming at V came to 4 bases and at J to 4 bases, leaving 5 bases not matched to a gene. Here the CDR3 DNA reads TGTGCCAGCAGTGCGGCTAGCGGGACATACGAGCAGTACTTC. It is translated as CASSAASGTYEQYF.

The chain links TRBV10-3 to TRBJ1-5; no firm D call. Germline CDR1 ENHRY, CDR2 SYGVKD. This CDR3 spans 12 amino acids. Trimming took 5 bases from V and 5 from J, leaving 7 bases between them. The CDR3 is CAISQDDQPQHF. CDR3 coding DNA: TGTGCCATCAGTCAGGACGATCAGCCCCAGCATTTT.

The CDR3 loop is CASSLAGNPDTQYF. CDR3 sequence (DNA): TGTGCCAGCAGCTTAGCCGGGAATCCAGATACGCAGTATTTT. This chain connects TRBV11-2 to TRBJ2-3; perhaps TRBD2 as D (5 bases). The V gene's germline CDR1 is SGHAT and CDR2 FQNNGV. V gave up 1 base and J gave up 4 bases, with 9 bases separating them. CDR3 length equals 14 residues.

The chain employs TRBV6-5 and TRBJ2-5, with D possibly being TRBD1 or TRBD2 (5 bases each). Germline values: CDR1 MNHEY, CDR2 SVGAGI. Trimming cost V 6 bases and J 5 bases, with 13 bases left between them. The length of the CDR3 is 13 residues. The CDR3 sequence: CASSHGWGETQYF. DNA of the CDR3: TGTGCCAGCAGCCATGGGTGGGGGGAGACCCAGTACTTC.

Here the CDR3 DNA reads TGTGCCAGCAGACGTCGGACAGATTTCGAAGCTTTCTTT. Translating gives CASRRRTDFEAFF. The V gene is TRBV28, the J gene TRBJ1-1, with TRBD1 as a possible D gene (6 bases). V shed 6 bases and J shed 8 bases, with 16 bases lying between them. Germline V CDR1 and CDR2: MDHEN, SYDVKM. The CDR3 sequence is 13 residues long. The whole variable domain, filled in from reference TRBV28 and TRBJ1-1, reads DVKVTQSSRYLVKRTGEKVFLECVQDMDHENMFWYRQDPGLGLRLIYFSYDVKMKEKGDIPEGYSVSREKKERFSLILESASTNQTSMYLCASRRRTDFEAFFGQGTRLTVV.

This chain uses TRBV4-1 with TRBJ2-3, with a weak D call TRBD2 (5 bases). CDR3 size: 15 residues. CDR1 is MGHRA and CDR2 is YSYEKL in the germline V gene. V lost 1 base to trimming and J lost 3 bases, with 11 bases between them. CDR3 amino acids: CASSQVHPGTDTQYF. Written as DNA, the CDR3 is TGCGCCAGCAGCCAAGTTCATCCGGGGACAGATACGCAGTATTTT.

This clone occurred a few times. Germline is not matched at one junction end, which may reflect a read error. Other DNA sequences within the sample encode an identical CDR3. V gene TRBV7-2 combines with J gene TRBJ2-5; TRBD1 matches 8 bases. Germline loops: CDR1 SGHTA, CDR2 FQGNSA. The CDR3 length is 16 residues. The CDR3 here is CASSRSSGQGTETQYF. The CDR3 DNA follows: TGCGCCAGCAGCCGATCTTCCGGACAGGGAACAGAGACCCAGTACTTC.

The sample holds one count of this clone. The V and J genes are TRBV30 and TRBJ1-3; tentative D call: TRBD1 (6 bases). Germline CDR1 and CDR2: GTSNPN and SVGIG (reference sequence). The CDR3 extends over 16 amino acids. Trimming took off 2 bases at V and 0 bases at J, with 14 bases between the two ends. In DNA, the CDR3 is TGTGCCTGGAGTATCGAAGGGGGGTCCTCTGGAAACACCATATATTTT. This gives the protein CAWSIEGGSSGNTIYF.

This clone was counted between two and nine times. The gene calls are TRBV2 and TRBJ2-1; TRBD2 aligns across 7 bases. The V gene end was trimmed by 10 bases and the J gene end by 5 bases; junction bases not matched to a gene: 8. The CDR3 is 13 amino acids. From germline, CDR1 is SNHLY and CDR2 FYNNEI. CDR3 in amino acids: CATFRGRNNEQFF. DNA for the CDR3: TGTGCCACCTTTCGCGGGAGAAACAATGAGCAGTTCTTC.